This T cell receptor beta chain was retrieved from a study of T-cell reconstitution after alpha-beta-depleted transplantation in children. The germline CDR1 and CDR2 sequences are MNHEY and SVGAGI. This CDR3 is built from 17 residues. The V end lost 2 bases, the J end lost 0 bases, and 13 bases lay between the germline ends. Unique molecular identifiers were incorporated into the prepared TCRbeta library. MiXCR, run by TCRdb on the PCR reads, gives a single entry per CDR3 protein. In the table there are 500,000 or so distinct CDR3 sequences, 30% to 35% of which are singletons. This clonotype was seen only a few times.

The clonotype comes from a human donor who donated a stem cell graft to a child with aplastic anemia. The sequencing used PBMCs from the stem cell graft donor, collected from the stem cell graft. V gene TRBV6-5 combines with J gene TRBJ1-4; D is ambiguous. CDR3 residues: CASSYGKGFPTNEKLFF. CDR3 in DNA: TGTGCCAGCAGTTACGGAAAGGGATTCCCAACTAATGAAAAACTGTTTTTT.